The sequence of this T cell receptor beta chain was determined in a study of T cell repertoires in cytomegalovirus infection. Overall study context: The public TCR beta signatures pointed to both CMV infection and matching HLA type. Study findings and constraints: It was HLA-C-restricted CMV-specific TCR beta clonotypes that dominated the response ex vivo.

The table lists this clonotype with many counts. No antigen is known for it. A single record per CDR3 protein comes from TCRdb applying MiXCR to the reads. The sample carries under 300,000 distinct CDR3 sequences, approximately 13% recorded once. The V gene end was trimmed by 2 bases and the J gene end by 5 bases; junction bases not matched to a gene: 11. The CDR3 runs to 17 residues. Germline CDR1 is SGHTA and CDR2 is FQGTGA. Sequencing input: PBMCs. V is TRBV7-3 and J is TRBJ2-3; 9 bases match TRBD2. This sequence was found in a human donor in good health (CMV status not recorded). Some clones in this sample may be carry-over from other donors' samples. The CDR3 loop is CASSLGFAGGLEDTQYF. The DNA for the CDR3 is TGTGCCAGCAGCTTAGGGTTCGCGGGGGGGCTGGAAGATACGCAGTATTTT. The full variable domain, rest sourced from reference TRBV7-3 and TRBJ2-3, is GAGVSQTPSNKVTEKGKYVELRCDPISGHTALYWYRQSLGQGPEFLIYFQGTGAADDSGLPNDRFFAVRPEGSVSTLKIQRTERGDSAVYLCASSLGFAGGLEDTQYFGPGTRLTVL.